This T cell receptor beta chain was obtained from a study of Ad26.COV2.S vaccination and SARS-CoV-2 variants. Across the whole study: The vaccine Ad26.COV2.S was put into the muscle once, or twice with 56 days between. Study-wide results and caveats: There was a possibility that the TCR breadth and depth analyses underestimated total T cell responses.

On this clone itself: Its cognate antigen is unknown.

Sequencing used immunoSEQ multiplex PCR; TCRdb keeps in-frame clones, though not all of them. The table lists about 280,000 clones, about 89% of them singletons. Sample treatment: some 19 received Ad26.COV2.S at low or high dose, single or two shots; roughly five received placebo; per-sample allocation not given. Sampling happened 63 days after the first vaccine or placebo injection. V gave up 6 bases and J gave up 2 bases, with 19 bases separating them. Germline loops: CDR1 MDHEN, CDR2 SYDVKM. This CDR3 region has 16 residues. J is TRBJ1-2 and V is TRBV28; D is undetermined. The sample in question was peripheral blood, obtained in a trial of Ad26.COV2.S vaccine versus placebo. This TCR derives from a person between 18 and 65 years old who received the Ad26.COV2.S COVID-19 vaccine or a placebo. The CDR3 loop is CASRKARTSGNYGYTF. CDR3 bases: TGTGCCAGCAGAAAGGCAAGGACCTCCGGAAACTATGGCTACACCTTC.